The 5 T cell receptor beta chains given below trace back to one sample, sequenced in a study of blood T cells in healthy people across ages. A second roughly 7 to 12 cycle PCR used barcoded and J-beta primers. TCRdb re-called the 5' RACE reads through MiXCR, storing one row per CDR3 protein. The data show about 1.6 million distinct CDR3 sequences, about 35% seen once. What was sequenced was blood. The source is a woman in her thirties in good health.

The table lists this clonotype with a few counts. The V and J genes are TRBV10-2 and TRBJ2-7; D is uncertain. Deletions cut 7 bases from V and 0 bases from J, with 19 bases between. This CDR3 has 16 amino acids. The germline V gene encodes CDR1 WSHSY and CDR2 SAAADI. The CDR3, as DNA: TGCGCCAGCACTAACCAAACCGACTTGATCTCCTACGAGCAGTACTTC. Its protein product is CASTNQTDLISYEQYF.

There are a few counts of this clonotype. An end of the junction differs from the germline gene, which may be a read error. This chain uses TRBV20-1 with TRBJ2-3, with D possibly being TRBD1 or TRBD2 (5 bases each). The CDR3 has 15 residues. Germline values: CDR1 DFQATT, CDR2 SNEGSKA (reference sequence). The CDR3 loop reads CSARIAGRGTDTRYF. The CDR3 DNA reads TGCAGTGCTAGAATTGCGGGTAGGGGCACAGATACGCGGTATTTT.

This chain joins TRBV20-1 and TRBJ2-5; D ambiguous. V shed 3 bases and J shed 11 bases, with 13 bases lying between them. The CDR3 runs 11 residues. CDR1 and CDR2 (germline): DFQATT, SNEGSKA (reference sequence). The CDR3 region is CSARLPLEQYF. CDR3 DNA: TGCAGTGCTAGGCTTCCCCTGGAGCAGTACTTC.

For this clonotype: Since no conserved phenylalanine or tryptophan closes the CDR3, a read error is the likely cause. The V and J genes are TRBV4-1 and TRBJ2-1; perhaps TRBD2 as D (6 bases). Germline CDR1 reads MGHRA; CDR2 reads YSYEKL. This CDR3 is 15 amino acids long. The CDR3 nucleotides read TGCGCCAGCGGGACCGGCCGCGGGACCTACAATGGGCAGTTCCTC. Protein sequence: CASGTGRGTYNGQFL.

The chain employs TRBV7-9 and TRBJ2-3; a possible D gene is TRBD1 (6 bases). The V gene lost 2 bases and the J gene lost 3 bases, with 12 bases spanning the gap. Looked up from germline, CDR1 is SEHNR and CDR2 is FQNEAQ (reference sequence). The CDR3 extends over 15 amino acids. The CDR3 reads CASSLWAGATDTQYF. For the CDR3, the DNA is TGTGCCAGCAGCTTATGGGCAGGGGCGACAGATACGCAGTATTTT.